A single sample is the source of the 12 T cell receptor beta chains below, sequenced in a study of cytomegalovirus exposure and HLA in healthy donors. A multiplex PCR was run with 60 Vbeta primers and 13 Jbeta primers. The data were produced by immunoSEQ multiplex PCR, yet TCRdb's version contains in-frame clones alone and is incomplete. The sample consists of about 160,000 clones, 80% of them appearing once. Material: PBMCs. Receptors were obtained from a young man in good health and CMV-seronegative.

This clone is a singleton in its sample. The CDR3 sequence: CASSVWSSGANVLTF. As DNA, the CDR3 is TGTGCCAGCAGCGTATGGAGTTCTGGGGCCAACGTCCTGACTTTC. The rearrangement links TRBV9 to TRBJ2-6; D not resolved. CDR3 size: 15 residues. The germline V and J ends were trimmed by 1 base and 1 base, with 6 bases remaining between them. From germline, CDR1 is SGDLS and CDR2 YYNGEE.

The chain is built from TRBV2 and TRBJ2-7, with D tentatively TRBD1 (6 bases). The CDR3 extends over 15 amino acids. Trimming left V 6 bases short and J 1 base short, with 16 bases between. Germline V gene lookup returns CDR1 SNHLY and CDR2 FYNNEI. CDR3: CASSATGLGSYEQYF. The CDR3 coding sequence is TGTGCCAGCAGCGCTACAGGGTTGGGGTCCTACGAGCAGTACTTC.

This chain joins TRBV19 and TRBJ2-3; D is ambiguous. CDR1 is LNHDA, CDR2 SQIVND, per germline (reference sequence). Between the trimmed V and J ends, which lost 7 bases and 0 bases, there was a span of 8 bases. The CDR3 is 13 amino acids. The CDR3 here is CASTGSSTDTQYF. The DNA for the CDR3 is TGTGCCAGTACTGGCTCTAGCACAGATACGCAGTATTTT. The full variable domain, in which reference TRBV19 and TRBJ2-3 provide the parts outside the CDR3, is DGGITQSPKYLFRKEGQNVTLSCEQNLNHDAMYWYRQDPGQGLRLIYYSQIVNDFQKGDIAEGYSVSREKKESFPLTVTSAQKNPTAFYLCASTGSSTDTQYFGPGTRLTVL.

The chain has TRBV7-8 and TRBJ2-7, with D hard to call. Between the trimmed V and J ends, which lost 9 bases and 4 bases, there was a span of 22 bases. Germline V gene lookup returns CDR1 SGHVS and CDR2 FQNEAQ. CDR3 length: 15 amino acids. CDR3 residues: CASFFKQKAAYEQYF. The CDR3 DNA reads as TGTGCCAGTTTTTTCAAGCAGAAGGCGGCATACGAGCAGTACTTC.

The rearrangement links TRBV2 to TRBJ2-7; 11 bases are a match to TRBD1. The CDR3 spans 14 residues. Germline V gives CDR1 SNHLY, CDR2 FYNNEI. V was pared by 6 bases and J by 6 bases, with 7 bases of the junction left unmatched. This chain's CDR3 is CASRLSGTGGEQYF. In DNA form, the CDR3 reads TGTGCCAGCAGACTATCCGGGACAGGGGGCGAGCAGTACTTC.

The chain carries TRBV11-3 and TRBJ2-3; 8 nucleotides match TRBD2. The CDR3 is 14 residues long. V lost 4 bases, J lost 5 bases, and 5 bases stayed unmatched. The germline V gene encodes CDR1 SGHNT and CDR2 YENEEA. CDR3 amino acids: CASSSSGGGDTQYF. CDR3 bases: TGTGCCAGCAGCTCCTCCGGGGGGGGAGATACGCAGTATTTT.

This clone appeared once. This chain links TRBV29-1 with TRBJ1-1; TRBD1 is a possible D gene (6 bases). The CDR3 runs 14 residues. CDR1 is SQVTM and CDR2 is ANQGSEA in the germline V gene. V lost 4 bases, J lost 1 base, and 13 bases lay in between. The CDR3, as DNA: TGCAGCGTTGCCCGACAGGCCCCGAACACTGAAGCTTTCTTT. Amino acids: CSVARQAPNTEAFF.

This clone was seen only a few times. This chain connects TRBV28 to TRBJ2-5; D possibly corresponds to TRBD1 (5 bases). This CDR3 spans 11 amino acids. Per germline, CDR1 MDHEN and CDR2 SYDVKM. Trimming removed 5 bases at V and 11 bases at J, with 12 bases between. This CDR3 is CASSPGQTQYF. CDR3 bases: TGTGCCAGCAGTCCAGGGCAAACTCAGTACTTC.

The rearrangement links TRBV7-3 to TRBJ2-1; 9 nucleotides line up with TRBD2. The J segment lost 3 bases and the V segment lost 5 bases, leaving 17 bases of the junction unmatched. CDR3 size: 19 residues. The V gene's germline CDR1 is SGHTA and CDR2 FQGTGA. The CDR3 coding sequence is TGTGCCAGCAGCCCCGTCCCTAGCGGGGAAATCCCGGTCTACAATGAGCAGTTCTTC. Its translation is CASSPVPSGEIPVYNEQFF.

This sequence joins TRBV28 and TRBJ2-7; 10 nucleotides line up with TRBD1. V dropped 6 bases and J dropped 5; count of bases not matched to a gene: 16. The CDR3 has 17 amino acids. Looked up from germline, CDR1 is MDHEN and CDR2 is SYDVKM. CDR3 nucleotides: TGTGCCAGCAGCCAGCCCAGCCGGTTGGGGACAGGGGACGAGCAGTACTTC. Translating it yields CASSQPSRLGTGDEQYF.

The chain is built from TRBV30 and TRBJ1-3; no clear D. V dropped 0 bases and J dropped 8 bases, with 17 bases sitting between them. The length of the CDR3 is 15 residues. Germline loops: CDR1 GTSNPN, CDR2 SVGIG (reference sequence). In DNA, the CDR3 is TGTGCCTGGAGTGTTATAGAGCCTAACTCTCACACCATATATTTT. Translated: CAWSVIEPNSHTIYF.

CDR3 bases: TGTGCCAGCAGCTTAGGTCTAGCGCTTTCCTACGAGCAGTACTTC. It yields the protein CASSLGLALSYEQYF. This chain joins TRBV11-2 and TRBJ2-7; D is possibly TRBD2 (6 bases). Germline-derived CDR1 and CDR2 are SGHAT and FQNNGV. V was cut by 1 base and J by 1 base, with 11 bases left in between. This CDR3 has 15 residues.